The 14 T cell receptor beta chains given below trace back to one sample, sequenced in a study of blood T cell repertoires in COVID-19. Here immunoSEQ multiplex PCR was the method, and the copy in TCRdb shows in-frame clones only, minus some. The sample carries roughly 100,000 clones, about 80% recorded once. The sequenced sample consisted of peripheral blood. Source of these receptors: a man aged 55 to 70 with acute or convalescent COVID-19.

J is TRBJ2-3 and V is TRBV11-2, with 8 bases identical to TRBD2. There are 15 residues in the CDR3. The V segment lost 5 bases and the J segment 2 bases; nucleotides outside the gene matches: 6. Germline CDR1 and CDR2: SGHAT and FQNNGV. CDR3 sequence: CASSLQRGNTDTQYF. DNA for the CDR3: TGTGCCAGCAGCCTCCAGCGGGGGAACACAGATACGCAGTATTTT.

This chain joins TRBV5-1 and TRBJ2-5, with TRBD1 matching over 7 bases. From germline, CDR1 is SGHRS and CDR2 YFSETQ. Trimming cost V 5 bases and J 4 bases; bases outside gene matches: 8. The CDR3 is 14 residues long. The CDR3, as DNA: TGCGCCAGCAGTCCGACAGGGCCCCCAGAGACCCAGTACTTC. Protein: CASSPTGPPETQYF.

The chain has TRBV7-2 and TRBJ2-5; no reliable D call. V shed 5 bases and J shed 1 base, with 8 bases lying between them. There are 13 residues in the CDR3. CDR1 and CDR2 (germline): SGHTA, FQGNSA. DNA of the CDR3: TGTGCCAGCAGCCCTGGCCCCCAAGAGACCCAGTACTTC. This encodes CASSPGPQETQYF.

V gene TRBV12-3 or TRBV12-4 combines with J gene TRBJ1-1, with TRBD1 as a possible D gene (5 bases). The V end was cut by 7 bases, the J end by 4 bases, with 10 bases between. The CDR3 is made up of 12 amino acids. CDR3 in amino acids: CASTFGGTEAFF. The CDR3 region has the DNA TGTGCCAGCACCTTCGGGGGCACTGAAGCTTTCTTT.

The CDR3 protein is CASSLVLDRGLLQYF. CDR3 coding DNA: TGTGCCAGCAGCTTAGTTTTGGACAGGGGGCTTTTGCAGTATTTT. V usage is TRBV11-2 and J usage is TRBJ2-3; 11 nucleotides align to TRBD1. This CDR3 has 15 residues. V shed 1 base, J shed 11 bases, and the junction held 8 bases outside the gene matches. Germline loops: CDR1 SGHAT, CDR2 FQNNGV. Together with reference TRBV11-2 and TRBJ2-3, the CDR3 gives the full variable domain: EAGVAQSPRYKIIEKRQSVAFWCNPISGHATLYWYQQILGQGPKLLIQFQNNGVVDDSQLPKDRFSAERLKGVDSTLKIQPAKLEDSAVYLCASSLVLDRGLLQYFGPGTRLTVL.

This clone was counted once. V gene TRBV19 combines with J gene TRBJ2-3; 8 positions agree with TRBD2. With 5 bases clipped from V and 2 bases from J, the junction kept 9 bases outside the gene matches. CDR3 length equals 16 residues. The germline V gene encodes CDR1 LNHDA and CDR2 SQIVND (reference sequence). This chain's CDR3 is CASSALAETLTDTQYF. CDR3 nucleotides: TGTGCCAGTAGTGCACTAGCGGAGACACTCACAGATACGCAGTATTTT.

The rearrangement uses TRBV19 and TRBJ1-4; 7 nucleotides match TRBD1. CDR1 and CDR2 (germline): LNHDA, SQIVND (reference sequence). The CDR3 has 13 amino acids. V dropped 9 bases and J dropped 5; count of bases not matched to a gene: 6. The CDR3 is CASSDRPNEKLFF. CDR3 DNA sequence: TGTGCCAGCTCGGACAGGCCGAATGAAAAACTGTTTTTT.

The rearrangement joins TRBV15 to TRBJ2-3; D is uncertain. The CDR3 runs to 13 residues. V lost 8 bases and J 6 bases, leaving 15 bases between the germline ends. CDR1 and CDR2 from the germline V gene are LNHNV and YYDKDF (reference sequence). DNA for the CDR3: TGTGCCACCGCCCCGTCTGGCCTTGATACGCAGTATTTT. This encodes CATAPSGLDTQYF.

V gene TRBV6-6 combines with J gene TRBJ1-1; D perhaps matches TRBD1 (5 bases). This CDR3 is built from 12 residues. V lost 10 bases, J lost 0 bases, and 9 bases lay in between. Germline loops: CDR1 MNHNY, CDR2 SVGAGI (reference sequence). CDR3 protein: CATLTVNTEAFF. DNA of the CDR3: TGTGCCACCCTGACAGTGAACACTGAAGCTTTCTTT.

The chain couples TRBV18 to TRBJ1-1; D possibly corresponds to TRBD1 (6 bases). Germline assignment: CDR1 KGHSH and CDR2 LQKENI. Trimming pared 5 bases from V and 4 bases from J, leaving 11 bases between. This CDR3 has 13 residues. CDR3 sequence (DNA): TGTGCCAGCTCAGAGGGGGTCGGCACTGAAGCTTTCTTT. Its translation is CASSEGVGTEAFF. The variable domain in full, completed from reference TRBV18 and TRBJ1-1, reads NAGVMQNPRHLVRRRGQEARLRCSPMKGHSHVYWYRQLPEEGLKFMVYLQKENIIDESGMPKERFSAEFPKEGPSILRIQQVVRGDSAAYFCASSEGVGTEAFFGQGTRLTVV.

The chain uses TRBV5-1 and TRBJ2-7, with TRBD1 matching over 8 bases. Per the germline V gene, CDR1 is SGHRS and CDR2 is YFSETQ. The J segment lost 6 bases and the V segment lost 0 bases, leaving 5 bases of the junction unmatched. The CDR3 runs to 14 residues. The CDR3 bases are TGCGCCAGCAGCTTGGGACAGGGGATGACCGAGCAGTACGTC. Translating gives CASSLGQGMTEQYV.

The chain couples TRBV5-1 to TRBJ2-2, with 12 bases identical to TRBD2. After removal of 4 bases from V and 5 bases from J, the junction contained 6 bases not matched to a gene. In germline, CDR1 is SGHRS, CDR2 YFSETQ. The CDR3 sequence is 16 residues long. Written as DNA, the CDR3 is TGCGCCAGCAGCCTGGAGCTAGCGGGAGGGACCGGGGAGCTGTTTTTT. This translates into CASSLELAGGTGELFF.

The chain couples TRBV14 to TRBJ1-6; D remains ambiguous. This CDR3 has 11 amino acids. Germline CDR1 reads SGHDN; CDR2 reads FVKESK. V was shortened by 8 bases and J by 7 bases, with 6 bases between the two germline ends. The CDR3 bases are TGTGCCAGCCCTCCCAATTCACCCCTCCACTTT. Amino acid sequence: CASPPNSPLHF.

V is TRBV11-2 and J is TRBJ1-1, with D unresolved. Germline CDR1 reads SGHAT; CDR2 reads FQNNGV. Trimming pared 2 bases from V and 1 base from J, leaving 14 bases between. CDR3 length: 16 residues. Here the CDR3 reads CASSLSIGPGNTEAFF. The CDR3 DNA reads TGTGCCAGCAGCTTAAGTATCGGCCCAGGGAACACTGAAGCTTTCTTT.